This TCR beta chain came from a study of blood T cell repertoires in COVID-19. The V gene's germline CDR1 is MNHEY and CDR2 SVGEGT. V dropped 6 bases and J dropped 3; count of bases not matched to a gene: 10. The CDR3 is made up of 16 amino acids. The method was immunoSEQ multiplex PCR; TCRdb's version includes in-frame clones alone and lacks a portion of them. The data show approximately 30,000 clones, approximately 89% seen once. The clonotype originates from a human donor in a cohort sampled during active COVID-19. Specimen: peripheral blood. The chain joins TRBV6-2 or TRBV6-3 to TRBJ1-4; 7 bases are shared with TRBD1. The CDR3 spells CASSSRATGSNEKLFF. The CDR3 DNA reads as TGTGCCAGCAGCTCACGTGCGACAGGGTCTAATGAAAAACTGTTTTTT.